The 4 T cell receptor beta chains in this list originate from one sample, sequenced in a study of technical replicates of blood from several donors. The protocol was immunoSEQ multiplex PCR, while the TCRdb copy is restricted to in-frame clones and leaves out a portion. Here the sample spans 80,000 to 90,000 clones, about 94% being singletons. Specimen: T cells isolated from PBMCs. The receptors derive from a human donor in good health.

The chain joins TRBV6-1 to TRBJ2-2, with 8 nucleotides matching TRBD1. CDR1 and CDR2 from the germline V gene are MNHNS and SASEGT. The CDR3 length is 16 residues. V shed 0 bases, J shed 4 bases, and the junction held 4 bases outside the gene matches. The CDR3 nucleotides are TGTGCCAGCAGTGAAGCTGCCAGGGGGCGCACCGGGGAGCTGTTTTTT. This translates into CASSEAARGRTGELFF.

This sequence joins TRBV5-1 and TRBJ1-1, with D possibly TRBD1 on 5 matching bases. Trimming shortened V by 3 bases and J by 0 bases, and 18 bases separated the two germline ends. The CDR3 spans 17 residues. Germline V CDR1 and CDR2: SGHRS, YFSETQ. The CDR3 protein is CASSSDLTTVMNTEAFF. The DNA of the CDR3 is TGCGCCAGCAGCTCCGACTTAACGACAGTTATGAACACTGAAGCTTTCTTT. Filled out from reference TRBV5-1 and TRBJ1-1, the complete variable domain reads KAGVTQTPRYLIKTRGQQVTLSCSPISGHRSVSWYQQTPGQGLQFLFEYFSETQRNKGNFPGRFSGRQFSNSRSEMNVSTLELGDSALYLCASSSDLTTVMNTEAFFGQGTRLTVV.

The rearrangement uses TRBV5-1 and TRBJ2-7; D not certain. The CDR3 consists of 17 residues. The germline V gene encodes CDR1 SGHRS and CDR2 YFSETQ. The germline V and J ends were trimmed by 1 base and 0 bases, with 17 bases remaining between them. The CDR3 region is CASSLSSGTRSSYEQYF. As DNA, the CDR3 is TGCGCCAGCAGCTTGAGTTCGGGTACGAGGAGCTCCTACGAGCAGTACTTC.

V gene TRBV6-5 combines with J gene TRBJ1-5; TRBD1 agrees at 10 bases. Looked up from germline, CDR1 is MNHEY and CDR2 is SVGAGI. Trimming cost V 8 bases and J 4 bases; bases outside gene matches: 8. This CDR3 spans 15 amino acids. In nucleotides, the CDR3 is TGTGCCAGCGGAAAAAGGACAGGGGGAAATCAGCCCCAGCATTTT. It is translated as CASGKRTGGNQPQHF.